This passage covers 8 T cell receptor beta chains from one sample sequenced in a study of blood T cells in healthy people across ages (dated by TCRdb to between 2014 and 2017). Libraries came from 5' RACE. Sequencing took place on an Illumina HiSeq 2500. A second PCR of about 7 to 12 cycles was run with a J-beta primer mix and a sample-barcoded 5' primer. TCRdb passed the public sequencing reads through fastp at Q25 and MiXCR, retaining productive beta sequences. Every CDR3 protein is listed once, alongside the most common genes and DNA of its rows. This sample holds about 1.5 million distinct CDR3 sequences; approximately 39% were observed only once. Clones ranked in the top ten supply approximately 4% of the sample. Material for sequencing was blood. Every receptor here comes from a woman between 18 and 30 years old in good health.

The CDR3 region is CASGSVGSSYEQFF. CDR3 sequence (DNA): TGTGCCAGCGGCTCGGTCGGAAGCTCCTACGAGCAGTTCTTC. The V and J genes are TRBV7-9 and TRBJ2-1; D ambiguous. The CDR3 is 14 amino acids. Germline CDR1 reads SEHNR; CDR2 reads FQNEAQ (reference sequence). V dropped 8 bases and J dropped 10 bases, with 21 bases sitting between them.

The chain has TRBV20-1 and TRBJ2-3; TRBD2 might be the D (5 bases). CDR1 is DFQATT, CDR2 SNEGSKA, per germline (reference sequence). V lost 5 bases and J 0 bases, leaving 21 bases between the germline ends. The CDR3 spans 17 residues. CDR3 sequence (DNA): TGCAGTGCTCGTGACTTGTTGAGACTAACGAGCACAGATACGCAGTATTTT. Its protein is CSARDLLRLTSTDTQYF.

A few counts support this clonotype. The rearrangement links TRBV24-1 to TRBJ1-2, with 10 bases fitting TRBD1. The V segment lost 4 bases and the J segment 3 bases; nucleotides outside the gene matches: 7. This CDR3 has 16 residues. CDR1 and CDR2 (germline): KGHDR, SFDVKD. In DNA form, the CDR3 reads TGTGCCACCAGTGAACCGTCAGGACAGGGGGACTATGGCTACACCTTC. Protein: CATSEPSGQGDYGYTF.

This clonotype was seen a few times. The CDR3 nucleotides are TGCAGCGTTGAAGATTTTCCTAACTATGGCTACACCTTC. This translates into CSVEDFPNYGYTF. The chain carries TRBV29-1 and TRBJ1-2; the D is unclear. The CDR3 spans 13 residues. The germline V and J ends were trimmed by 0 bases and 0 bases, with 5 bases remaining between them. The V gene's germline CDR1 is SQVTM and CDR2 ANQGSEA.

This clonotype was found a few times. CDR3 nucleotides: TGCAGTGCTATCGGACTAGCGGGGTCCCGGGAGACCCAGTACTTC. Protein product: CSAIGLAGSRETQYF. The chain couples TRBV20-1 to TRBJ2-7; TRBD2 matches 12 bases. The closer fit of TRBJ2-5 to the DNA end suggests the J call may be wrong. CDR3 length: 15 amino acids. CDR1 and CDR2 (germline): DFQATT, SNEGSKA (reference sequence).

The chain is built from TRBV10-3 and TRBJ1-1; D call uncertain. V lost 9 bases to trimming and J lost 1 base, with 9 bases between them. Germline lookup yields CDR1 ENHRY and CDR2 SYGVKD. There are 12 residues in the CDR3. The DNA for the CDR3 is TGTGCCATTCGACCGGGGAACACTGAAGCTTTCTTT. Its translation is CAIRPGNTEAFF.

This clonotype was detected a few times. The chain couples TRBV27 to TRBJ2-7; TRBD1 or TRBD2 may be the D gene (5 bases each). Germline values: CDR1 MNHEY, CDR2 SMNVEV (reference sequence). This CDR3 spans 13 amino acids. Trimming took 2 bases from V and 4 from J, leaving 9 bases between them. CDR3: CASSLGGEYEQYF. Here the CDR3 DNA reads TGTGCCAGCAGTTTAGGGGGAGAATACGAGCAGTACTTC.

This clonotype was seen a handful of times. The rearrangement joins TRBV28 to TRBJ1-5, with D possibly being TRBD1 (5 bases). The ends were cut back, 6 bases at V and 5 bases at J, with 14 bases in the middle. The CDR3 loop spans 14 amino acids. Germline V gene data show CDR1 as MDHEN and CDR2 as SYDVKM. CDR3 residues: CASSQQAGYQPQHF. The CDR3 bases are TGTGCCAGCAGCCAACAGGCGGGATATCAGCCCCAGCATTTT.